This T cell receptor beta chain is drawn from a study of T-cell memory formation after mild COVID-19. Study-wide results and limits: Shrinking CD4+ clones were chiefly CM and EM; CD8+ ones were chiefly EMRA.

Trimming took 4 bases from V and 8 from J, leaving 18 bases between them. Germline loops: CDR1 SQVTM, CDR2 ANQGSEA. The length of the CDR3 is 14 residues. Using its own MiXCR run on the 5' RACE reads, TCRdb lists one record per CDR3 protein. The table lists about half a million distinct CDR3 sequences, over 15% of them singletons. This clonotype was seen a handful of times. Its antigen is not identified. The origin of this receptor is an adult woman who had mild COVID-19 (a few samples of this study predate the infection). Cell type and time point are not known. V is TRBV29-1 and J is TRBJ2-1, with D maybe TRBD2 (5 bases). The sample consisted of PBMCs or a T cell subset sorted from them (not recorded which). CDR3 amino acids: CSVALASNAHEQFF. DNA of the CDR3: TGCAGCGTTGCCTTGGCTAGCAATGCCCATGAGCAGTTCTTC.